This T cell receptor (beta chain) was documented in a study of T cells expressing NK-cell markers. In the study overall: Within the sequenced cohort of eight donors, seven exhibited HCMV seropositivity and one was seronegative.

Germline V gives CDR1 MNHEY, CDR2 SVGAGI. The CDR3 consists of 16 residues. TCRdb processed the 5' RACE reads again and assigns one entry to each CDR3 protein, with no DNA. This sample's table has approximately 440,000 distinct CDR3 sequences. Sequenced input: blood T cells: a sorted CD56 or NKG2C T cell subset, CD4+ or CD8+ T cells, or bulk PBMC T cells (not recorded which). This clonotype was obtained from a woman aged 50 to 60 in good health. The chain joins TRBV6-5 to TRBJ2-2; with no DNA, the TCRdb D assignment of TRBD1 cannot be verified. The CDR3 loop is CASSSFSRDPREELFF.